These 8 T cell receptor beta chains were all obtained from the same sample, sequenced in a study of regulatory T cells in long-lasting Graves disease. Time point here: newly diagnosed GD, antithyroid drugs for less than 3 months. With RNA extracted from PBMCs as input, the TCR library was made. Sequencing libraries for TCR beta were prepared with iRepertoire HTBI primers and Arm-PCR of CDR3 regions. MiXCR was run by TCRdb on the multiplex PCR reads, yielding one entry per CDR3 protein. The data show some 220,000 distinct CDR3 sequences, approximately 19% seen once. These data were also reused for a study on T cells in Graves' hyperthyroidism and ophthalmopathy.

The source material was peripheral blood mononuclear cells (PBMCs), sampled at new diagnosis, from a patient treated with antithyroid drugs. All receptors derive from a woman in her thirties with Graves disease.

A remark on this clonotype: A far larger clone is off by one base, so a read error is likely. The chain is built from TRBV11-3 and TRBJ2-3; D call uncertain. Germline lookup yields CDR1 SGHNT and CDR2 YENEEA. The CDR3 spans 13 residues. Written as DNA, the CDR3 is TGTGCCAGCAGCTTATTAAGAACAGATCCGCAGTATTTT. Translation gives CASSLLRTDPQYF.

In its sample, this clonotype was seen many times. This chain uses TRBV28 with TRBJ2-7, with TRBD1 identical over 9 bases. Per the germline V gene, CDR1 is MDHEN and CDR2 is SYDVKM. This CDR3 spans 18 amino acids. V lost 6 bases, J lost 1 base, and 16 bases stayed unmatched. The CDR3 DNA is TGTGCCAGCAGATACTATGCCCCGGGACAGGGTCGTTCCTACGAGCAGTACTTC. It yields the protein CASRYYAPGQGRSYEQYF.

With respect to this clonotype: A read error may be the cause here, since a much bigger clone is one base away. The rearrangement joins TRBV28 to TRBJ2-1; TRBD2 agrees at 9 bases. CDR1 and CDR2 (germline): MDHEN, SYDVKM. V was pared by 5 bases and J by 0 bases, with 5 bases of the junction left unmatched. This CDR3 region has 16 residues. The CDR3 DNA reads as TGTGCCAGCAGTGAGAAAGCGGGGGGCTCCTACAATGAGCAGTTCTTC. Amino acids: CASSEKAGGSYNEQFF.

This clonotype was seen a few times. The chain links TRBV18 to TRBJ2-7; 8 bases align to TRBD1. Germline CDR1 is KGHSH and CDR2 is LQKENI. This CDR3 is built from 14 residues. The junction had 4 bases not matched to a gene; V was cut back by 6 bases and J by 0 bases. CDR3: CASSTGQASYEQYF. The DNA for the CDR3 is TGTGCCAGCTCCACGGGACAGGCCTCCTACGAGCAGTACTTC.

Here the CDR3 reads CASTDRTSGFYNEQFF. The CDR3 nucleotides read TGTGCCAGCACCGACCGGACTAGCGGGTTCTACAATGAGCAGTTCTTC. The chain carries TRBV9 and TRBJ2-1; 11 nucleotides align to TRBD2. Germline V gives CDR1 SGDLS, CDR2 YYNGEE. The CDR3 extends over 16 amino acids. Trimming took 6 bases from V and 3 from J; bases not matched to a gene: 8.

V is TRBV2 and J is TRBJ1-2; no reliable D call. CDR3 length: 12 amino acids. The V gene's germline CDR1 is SNHLY and CDR2 FYNNEI. The V gene lost 6 bases and the J gene lost 4 bases, with 9 bases spanning the gap. The CDR3: CASRESGYGYTF. CDR3 bases: TGTGCCAGCAGGGAAAGCGGCTATGGCTACACCTTC.

On this clonotype: A read error may explain this, as a much larger clone is one base away. CDR3: CASSYSLSYEQYF. The CDR3 coding sequence is TGTGCCAGCAGTTACTCGCTCAGCTACGAGCAGTACTTC. The chain is built from TRBV6-2 or TRBV6-3 and TRBJ2-7; the D is unclear. Trimming shortened V by 0 bases and J by 3 bases, and 6 bases separated the two germline ends. The CDR3 is 13 amino acids. From germline, CDR1 is MNHEY and CDR2 SVGEGT.

This clonotype was picked up a small number of times. This chain links TRBV2 with TRBJ2-6; 7 nucleotides align to TRBD1. Germline V gene lookup returns CDR1 SNHLY and CDR2 FYNNEI. This CDR3 has 16 residues. Trimming cost V 5 bases and J 3 bases; bases outside gene matches: 7. CDR3 protein: CASSRQGLSGANVLTF. The DNA for the CDR3 is TGTGCCAGCAGTCGACAGGGCCTAAGTGGGGCCAACGTCCTGACTTTC.